The present T cell receptor beta chain was sequenced within a study of cytomegalovirus exposure and HLA in healthy donors. Study observations and caveats: In a later analysis, an Asian-associated ancestry cluster reportedly showed fewer N-insertions than the 666-donor mean.

The PCR contained 60 Vbeta and 13 Jbeta primers. Assay: immunoSEQ multiplex PCR; the TCRdb copy retains only in-frame clones and omits some. This table holds 70,000 to 80,000 clones, around 73% found once. Whereas donors were nominally healthy upon sampling, unrecorded immune exposures were probable. Germline V gene data show CDR1 as SNHLY and CDR2 as FYNNEI. The CDR3 covers 15 residues. The V gene end was trimmed by 3 bases and the J gene end by 4 bases; junction bases not matched to a gene: 3. For this clone: Antigen unknown.

The sequenced material came from PBMCs. The TCR was taken from a woman aged 40 to 50 in good health and CMV-seropositive. The chain couples TRBV2 to TRBJ2-3, with 11 bases fitting TRBD2. CDR3 sequence: CASSDSGGGADTQYF. CDR3 DNA sequence: TGTGCCAGCAGTGATAGCGGGGGGGGCGCAGATACGCAGTATTTT.